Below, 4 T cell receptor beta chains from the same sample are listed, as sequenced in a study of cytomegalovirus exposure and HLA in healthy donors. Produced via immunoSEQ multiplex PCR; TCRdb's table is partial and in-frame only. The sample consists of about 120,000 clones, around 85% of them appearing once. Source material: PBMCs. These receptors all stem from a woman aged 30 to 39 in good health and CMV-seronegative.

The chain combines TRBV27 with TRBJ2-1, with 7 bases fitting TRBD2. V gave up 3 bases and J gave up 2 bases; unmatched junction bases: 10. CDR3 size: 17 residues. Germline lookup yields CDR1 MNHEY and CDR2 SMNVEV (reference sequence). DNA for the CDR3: TGTGCCAGCAGTTTCCGGTTGGGGGGGGAACCCTACAATGAGCAGTTCTTC. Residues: CASSFRLGGEPYNEQFF.

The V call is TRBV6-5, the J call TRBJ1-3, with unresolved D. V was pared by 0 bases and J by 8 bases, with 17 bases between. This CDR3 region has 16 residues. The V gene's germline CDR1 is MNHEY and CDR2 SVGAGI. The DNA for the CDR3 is TGTGCCAGCAGTTACTCGATTACGGGGTTGGTTGACACCATATATTTT. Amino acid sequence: CASSYSITGLVDTIYF.

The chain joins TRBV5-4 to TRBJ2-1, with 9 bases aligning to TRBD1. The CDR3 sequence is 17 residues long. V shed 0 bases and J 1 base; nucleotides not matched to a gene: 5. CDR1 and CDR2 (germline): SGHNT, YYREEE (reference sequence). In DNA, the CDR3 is TGTGCCAGCAGCTTGGCCCTGGGGACAGGGTCCTACAATGAGCAGTTCTTC. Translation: CASSLALGTGSYNEQFF.

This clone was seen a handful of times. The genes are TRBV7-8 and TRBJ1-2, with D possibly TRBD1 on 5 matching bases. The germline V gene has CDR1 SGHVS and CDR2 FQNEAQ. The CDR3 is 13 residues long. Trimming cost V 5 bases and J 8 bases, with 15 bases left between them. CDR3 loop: CASSRRGAQGYTF. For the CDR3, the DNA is TGTGCCAGCAGCCGACGCGGGGCGCAGGGCTACACCTTC.